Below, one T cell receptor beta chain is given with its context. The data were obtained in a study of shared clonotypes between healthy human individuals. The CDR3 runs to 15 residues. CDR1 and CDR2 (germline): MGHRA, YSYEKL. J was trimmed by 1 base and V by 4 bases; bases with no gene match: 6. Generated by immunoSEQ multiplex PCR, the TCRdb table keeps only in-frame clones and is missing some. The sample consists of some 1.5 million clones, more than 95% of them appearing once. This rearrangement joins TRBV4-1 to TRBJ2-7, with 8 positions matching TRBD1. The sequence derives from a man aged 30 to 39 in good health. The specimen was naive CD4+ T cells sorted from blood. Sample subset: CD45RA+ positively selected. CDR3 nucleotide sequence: TGCGCCAGCAGCCGCCACAGGGGGTGGTCCTACGAGCAGTACTTC. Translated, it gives CASSRHRGWSYEQYF.